The rows below give T cell receptor beta chains drawn from one sample of a study of cytomegalovirus exposure and HLA in healthy donors. TCRdb's copy holds only in-frame clones and misses some; the assay was immunoSEQ multiplex PCR. The sample has about 120,000 clones, approximately 75% seen once. Sequencing was carried out using PBMCs. The receptors were sampled from a man between 50 and 59 years old in good health and CMV-seropositive. The CDR3 runs from the conserved cysteine through the conserved F or W. D genes are given only for firm matches. Size values are once, few and many counts, or a class for expanded clones, and some rows have none.

>.|TRBV10-2|TRBJ1-4|.
TGCGCCAGCAAACCCGAGAGTAGGGGTGGTGAAAAACTGTTTTTT
CASKPESRGGEKLFF
>.|TRBV19|TRBJ1-6|.
TGTGCCAGTAGTAAGGGGGGGAGCTCCTATAATTCACCCCTCCACTTT
CASSKGGSSYNSPLHF
>TRBD2|TRBV5-1|TRBJ2-3|few
TGCGCCAGCAGCTTGGACCGGGGGGAGACAGATACGCAGTATTTT
CASSLDRGETDTQYF
>.|TRBV5-6|TRBJ1-2|few
TGTGCCAGCAGCTTGGAGTCCGGGGAGGGCTTTGGCTACACCTTC
CASSLESGEGFGYTF
>.|TRBV10-3|TRBJ1-6|once
TGTGCCATCAGGATAGGGGGGGAAAGCTATAATTCACCCCTCCACTTT
CAIRIGGESYNSPLHF
>.|TRBV5-1|TRBJ1-2|.
TGCGCCAGCAGCTTAGGGGTTAGTAGCTACACCTTC
CASSLGVSSYTF
>.|TRBV18|TRBJ2-2|.
TGTGCCAGCTCACCAGTCTCAACATTATACACCGGGGAGCTGTTTTTT
CASSPVSTLYTGELFF
>TRBD2|TRBV29-1|TRBJ2-7|.
TGCAGCGTGGACGGGGGGTCCGAGCAGTACTTC
CSVDGGSEQYF
>TRBD2|TRBV6-5|TRBJ2-7|.
TGTGCCAGCAGTTACAAACTAGCGGGGGCCTACGAGCAGTGCTTC
CASSYKLAGAYEQCF
>TRBD1|TRBV5-1|TRBJ1-2|.
TGCGCCAGCAGCTTGGCCGAGGGGACAGGGCTGCACACCTTC
CASSLAEGTGLHTF
>TRBD1|TRBV6-4|TRBJ2-1|.
TGTGCCAGCAGTGACTCTCCGACAGGGGTCTACAATGAGCAGTTCTTC
CASSDSPTGVYNEQFF
>TRBD2|TRBV6-1|TRBJ2-3|.
TGTGCCAGCAGTGAACGACTAGCGGGACCCACAGATACGCAGTATTTT
CASSERLAGPTDTQYF
>.|TRBV18|TRBJ1-1|once
TGTGCCAGCTCACCGGCGGGGGAGTGGACTGAAGCTTTCTTT
CASSPAGEWTEAFF
>.|TRBV13|TRBJ2-7|.
TGTGCCAGCAGCTGGGGAGCAGGTGCTGCCCGTGCGAACGAGCAGTACTTC
CASSWGAGAARANEQYF
>TRBD1|TRBV7-2|TRBJ1-1|few
TGTGCCAGCAGCACGAGGACAGGGGCTGAAGCTTTCTTT
CASSTRTGAEAFF
>TRBD2|TRBV5-1|TRBJ2-1|.
TGCGCCAGCAGCTTGTTTAGCGGGAGAGGCAATGAGCAGTTCTTC
CASSLFSGRGNEQFF
>.|TRBV15|TRBJ2-4|once
TGTGCCACCAGCAGAGCCAGGATATGGGCCAAAAACATTCAGTACTTC
CATSRARIWAKNIQYF
>TRBD1|TRBV28|TRBJ2-7|.
TGTGCCAGCAGTCTGGGACAGTACTACGAGCAGTACTTC
CASSLGQYYEQYF
>TRBD1|TRBV19|TRBJ1-5|.
TGTGCCAGTACCTCCGGGACAGGAAGAAGTAGCAATCAGCCCCAGCATTTT
CASTSGTGRSSNQPQHF
>.|TRBV5-1|TRBJ2-3|.
TGCGCCAGCAGCCCTACCCCCACAGGGAACTACCCAGATACGCAGTATTTT
CASSPTPTGNYPDTQYF
>TRBD1|TRBV6-4|TRBJ1-2|.
TGTGCCAGCAGTCTAGGGGGCTCCGGCGATGGCTACACCTTC
CASSLGGSGDGYTF
>.|TRBV11-2|TRBJ2-1|.
TGTGCCAGCAGCTTAGGTGGTTCGGGGGTATCCCCGTTCTTC
CASSLGGSGVSPFF
>TRBD1|TRBV4-1|TRBJ1-5|few
TGCGCCAGCAGCCGATACCTCATTTTAGGGACAGGACAGCTCAATCAGCCCCAGCATTTT
CASSRYLILGTGQLNQPQHF
>TRBD1|TRBV30|TRBJ1-5|.
TGTGCCTGGAGTTCCCCAGACAGGGGGTTACGGCAGCCCCAGCATTTT
CAWSSPDRGLRQPQHF
>TRBD1|TRBV2|TRBJ1-2|once
TGTGCCAGCAGTGAGAGACAGGGTAGTATAGGCTACACCTTC
CASSERQGSIGYTF
>TRBD1|TRBV5-8|TRBJ1-5|few
TGTGCCAGCAGCCCGGGACAGGGTTTCAATCAGCCCCAGCATTTT
CASSPGQGFNQPQHF
>TRBD1|TRBV4-2|TRBJ2-2|.
TGTGCCAGCAGCCAACGCGGACAGGTCGACACCGGGGAGCTGTTTTTT
CASSQRGQVDTGELFF
>.|TRBV2|TRBJ2-5|.
TGTGCCAGCACCCTCCTAAACCGACCGACTGAAGAGACCCAGTACTTC
CASTLLNRPTEETQYF
>TRBD1|TRBV5-4|TRBJ1-2|.
TGTGCCAGCAGCCAGGGACAGGGCGGCTATGGCTACACCTTC
CASSQGQGGYGYTF